This T cell receptor (beta chain) was observed in a study of T cells in tumors after PD-1 blockade. Study overall: Excluded were patients with checkpoint blockade, immunosuppressants, or radiotherapy or other anti-cancer therapy within 4 weeks. Study-wide findings and caveats: Some novel exhausted tumor clones appeared in pre-treatment blood, suggesting peripheral recruitment.

The table came from immunoSEQ multiplex PCR; TCRdb's copy has only in-frame clones and leaves some out. The sample contains about 59,000 clones, 80% of which appear only once. Template: tumor biopsy or peripheral blood genomic DNA, about 550-6,500 ng per sample. This CDR3 is 16 amino acids long. Trimming shortened V by 4 bases and J by 1 base, and 17 bases separated the two germline ends. CDR1 SGHNT and CDR2 YYREEE come from the germline V gene (reference sequence). The sample holds one count of this clone. Its specificity is unknown. The TCR sequence derives from a human donor with basal cell carcinoma. The sequenced sample was PBMCs, obtained before anti-PD-1 treatment. This chain connects TRBV5-4 to TRBJ1-2, with D possibly TRBD1 on 5 matching bases. The CDR3 is CASSPGLLAGNYGYTF. Here the CDR3 DNA reads TGTGCCAGCAGCCCGGGACTGCTGGCGGGTAACTATGGCTACACCTTC. The whole variable domain, filled in from reference TRBV5-4 and TRBJ1-2, reads ETGVTQSPTHLIKTRGQQVTLRCSSQSGHNTVSWYQQALGQGPQFIFQYYREEENGRGNFPPRFSGLQFPNYSSELNVNALELDDSALYLCASSPGLLAGNYGYTFGSGTRLTVV.